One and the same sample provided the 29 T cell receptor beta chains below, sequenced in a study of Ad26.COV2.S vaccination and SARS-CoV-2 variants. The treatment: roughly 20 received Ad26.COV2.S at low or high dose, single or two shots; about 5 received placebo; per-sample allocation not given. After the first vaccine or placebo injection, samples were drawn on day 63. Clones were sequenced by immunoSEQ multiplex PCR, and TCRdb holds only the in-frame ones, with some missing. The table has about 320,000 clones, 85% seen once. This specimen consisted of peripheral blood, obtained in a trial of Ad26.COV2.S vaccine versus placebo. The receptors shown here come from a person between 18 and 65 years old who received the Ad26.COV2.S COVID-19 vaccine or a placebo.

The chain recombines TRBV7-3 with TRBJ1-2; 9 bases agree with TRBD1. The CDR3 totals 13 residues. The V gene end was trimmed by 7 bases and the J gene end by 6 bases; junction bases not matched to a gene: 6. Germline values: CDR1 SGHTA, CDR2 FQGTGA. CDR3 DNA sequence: TGTGCCAGCAAAGCGACAGGGGGTGATGGCTACACCTTC. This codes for CASKATGGDGYTF.

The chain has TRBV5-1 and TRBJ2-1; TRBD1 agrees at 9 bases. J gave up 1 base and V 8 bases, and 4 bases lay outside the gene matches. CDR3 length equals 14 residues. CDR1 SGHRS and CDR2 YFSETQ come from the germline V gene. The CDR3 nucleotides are TGCGCCAGTTCGGGACAGGGATCCTACAATGAGCAGTTCTTC. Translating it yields CASSGQGSYNEQFF.

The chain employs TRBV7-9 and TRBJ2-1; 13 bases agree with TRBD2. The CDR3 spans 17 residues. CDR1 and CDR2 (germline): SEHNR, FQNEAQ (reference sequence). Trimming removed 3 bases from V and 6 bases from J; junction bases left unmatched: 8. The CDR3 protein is CASSFGLAGALFNEQFF. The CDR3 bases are TGTGCCAGCAGCTTCGGACTAGCGGGGGCCCTTTTCAATGAGCAGTTCTTC.

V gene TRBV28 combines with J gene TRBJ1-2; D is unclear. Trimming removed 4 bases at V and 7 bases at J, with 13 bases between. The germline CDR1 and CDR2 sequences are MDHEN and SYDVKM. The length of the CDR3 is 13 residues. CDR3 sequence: CASSSLGSFGYTF. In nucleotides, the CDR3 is TGTGCCAGCAGTTCGCTAGGGTCGTTTGGCTACACCTTC.

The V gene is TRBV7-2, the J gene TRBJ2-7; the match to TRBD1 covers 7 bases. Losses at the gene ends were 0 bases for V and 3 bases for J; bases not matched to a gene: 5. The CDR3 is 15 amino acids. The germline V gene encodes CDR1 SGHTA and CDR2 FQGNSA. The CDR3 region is CASSLAPGTDYEQYF. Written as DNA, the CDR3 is TGTGCCAGCAGCTTAGCGCCCGGGACAGACTACGAGCAGTACTTC.

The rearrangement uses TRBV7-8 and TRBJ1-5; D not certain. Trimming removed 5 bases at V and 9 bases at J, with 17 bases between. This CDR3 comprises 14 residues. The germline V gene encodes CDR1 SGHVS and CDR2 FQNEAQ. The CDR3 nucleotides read TGTGCCAGCAGCGATCAGCGATCGCGGGGGCCCCAGCATTTT. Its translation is CASSDQRSRGPQHF.

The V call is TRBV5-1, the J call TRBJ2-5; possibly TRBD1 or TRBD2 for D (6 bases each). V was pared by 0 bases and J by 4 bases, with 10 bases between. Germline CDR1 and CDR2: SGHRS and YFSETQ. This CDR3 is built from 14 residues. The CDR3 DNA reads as TGCGCCAGCAGCTTGGAGGGGGGTAGAGAGACCCAGTACTTC. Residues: CASSLEGGRETQYF. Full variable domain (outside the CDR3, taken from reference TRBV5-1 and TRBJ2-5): KAGVTQTPRYLIKTRGQQVTLSCSPISGHRSVSWYQQTPGQGLQFLFEYFSETQRNKGNFPGRFSGRQFSNSRSEMNVSTLELGDSALYLCASSLEGGRETQYFGPGTRLLVL.

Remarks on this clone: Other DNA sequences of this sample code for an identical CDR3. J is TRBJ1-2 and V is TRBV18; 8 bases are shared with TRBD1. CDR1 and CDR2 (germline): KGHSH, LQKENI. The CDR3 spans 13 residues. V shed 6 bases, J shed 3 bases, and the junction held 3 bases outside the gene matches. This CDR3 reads CASSPDRDYGYTF. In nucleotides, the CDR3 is TGTGCCAGCTCGCCGGACAGGGACTATGGCTACACCTTC.

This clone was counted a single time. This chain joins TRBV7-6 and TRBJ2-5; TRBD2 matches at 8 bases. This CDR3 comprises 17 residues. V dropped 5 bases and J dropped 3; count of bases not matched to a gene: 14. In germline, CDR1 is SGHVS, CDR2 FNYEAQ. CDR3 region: CASSLLGTRGGEETQYF. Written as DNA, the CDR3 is TGTGCCAGCAGCCTACTTGGGACACGGGGGGGAGAAGAGACCCAGTACTTC.

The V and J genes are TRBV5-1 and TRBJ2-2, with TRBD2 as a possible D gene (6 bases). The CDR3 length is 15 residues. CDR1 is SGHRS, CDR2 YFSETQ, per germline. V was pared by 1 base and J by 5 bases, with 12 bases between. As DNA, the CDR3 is TGCGCCAGCAGCTTGTCGGGGGTTGAGACCGGGGAGCTGTTTTTT. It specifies CASSLSGVETGELFF.

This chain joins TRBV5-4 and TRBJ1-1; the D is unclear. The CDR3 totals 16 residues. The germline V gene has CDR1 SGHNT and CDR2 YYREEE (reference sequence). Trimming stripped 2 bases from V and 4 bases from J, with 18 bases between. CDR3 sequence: CASSLVPDRGSTEAFF. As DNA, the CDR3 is TGTGCCAGCAGCTTAGTCCCCGACCGAGGGAGCACTGAAGCTTTCTTT.

CDR3 loop: CASSERGWGAGGNTIYF. In DNA form, the CDR3 reads TGTGCCAGCAGTGAAAGGGGTTGGGGGGCTGGCGGTAACACCATATATTTT. The chain has TRBV6-1 and TRBJ1-3, with D perhaps TRBD1 (6 bases). With 2 bases removed from V and 7 bases from J, the gap between germline ends came to 21 bases. This CDR3 contains 17 residues. Germline CDR1 and CDR2: MNHNS and SASEGT.

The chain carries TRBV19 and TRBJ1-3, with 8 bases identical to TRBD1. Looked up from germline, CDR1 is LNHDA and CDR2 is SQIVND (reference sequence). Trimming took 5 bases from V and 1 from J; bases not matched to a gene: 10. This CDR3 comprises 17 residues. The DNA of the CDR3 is TGTGCCAGTAGTGCCTACCGGACAGGGCCTTCTGGAAACACCATATATTTT. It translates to CASSAYRTGPSGNTIYF.

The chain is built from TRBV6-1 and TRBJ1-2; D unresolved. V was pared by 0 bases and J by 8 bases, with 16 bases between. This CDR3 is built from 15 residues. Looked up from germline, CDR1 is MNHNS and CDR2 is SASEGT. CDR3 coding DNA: TGTGCCAGCAGTGAAGCATACACCACCCCTGGAGGCTACACCTTC. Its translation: CASSEAYTTPGGYTF.

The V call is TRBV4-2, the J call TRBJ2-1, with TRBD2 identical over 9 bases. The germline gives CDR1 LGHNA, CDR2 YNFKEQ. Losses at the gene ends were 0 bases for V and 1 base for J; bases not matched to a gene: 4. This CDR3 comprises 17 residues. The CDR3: CASSQDMLAGSYNEQFF. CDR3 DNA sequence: TGTGCCAGCAGCCAAGACATGCTAGCGGGATCCTACAATGAGCAGTTCTTC.

The CDR3 DNA reads as TGTGCCATCAGTGAGTCCGGGGGGACGAACAATGAGCAGTTCTTC. It encodes CAISESGGTNNEQFF. This chain links TRBV10-3 with TRBJ2-1; TRBD2 matches at 7 bases. The trim removed 0 bases at V and 5 bases at J, leaving 4 bases unmatched. The CDR3 runs 15 residues. Germline CDR1 ENHRY, CDR2 SYGVKD.

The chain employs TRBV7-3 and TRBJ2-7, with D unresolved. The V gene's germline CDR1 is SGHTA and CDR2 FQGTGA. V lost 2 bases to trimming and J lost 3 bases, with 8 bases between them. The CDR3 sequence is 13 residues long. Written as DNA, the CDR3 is TGTGCCAGCAGCTTAGGGCCAAGCTACGAGCAGTACTTC. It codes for CASSLGPSYEQYF.

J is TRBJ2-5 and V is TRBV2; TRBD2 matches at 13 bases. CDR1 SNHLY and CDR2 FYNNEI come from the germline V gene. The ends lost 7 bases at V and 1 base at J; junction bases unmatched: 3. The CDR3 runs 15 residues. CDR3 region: CASMGLAGTQETQYF. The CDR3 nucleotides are TGTGCCAGCATGGGACTAGCGGGGACCCAAGAGACCCAGTACTTC.

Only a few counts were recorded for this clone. CDR3 DNA: TGTGCCAGCGAGGGCGGGGGGGAAGATACGCAGTATTTT. This codes for CASEGGGEDTQYF. The rearrangement joins TRBV2 to TRBJ2-3; 9 positions agree with TRBD2. In germline, CDR1 is SNHLY, CDR2 FYNNEI. There are 13 residues in the CDR3. The trim removed 8 bases at V and 5 bases at J, leaving 5 bases unmatched.

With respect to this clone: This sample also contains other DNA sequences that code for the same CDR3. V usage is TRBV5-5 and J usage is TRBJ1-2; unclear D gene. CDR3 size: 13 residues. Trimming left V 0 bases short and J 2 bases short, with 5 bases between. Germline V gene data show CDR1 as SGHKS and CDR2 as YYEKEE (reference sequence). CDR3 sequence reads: CASSLGANYGYTF. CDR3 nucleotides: TGTGCCAGCAGCTTGGGGGCAAACTATGGCTACACCTTC.

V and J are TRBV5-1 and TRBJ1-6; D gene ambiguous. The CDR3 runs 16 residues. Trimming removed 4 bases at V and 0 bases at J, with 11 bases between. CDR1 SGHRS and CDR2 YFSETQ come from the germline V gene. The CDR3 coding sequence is TGCGCCAGCAGCCCGGCGGTGAGCTCCTATAATTCACCCCTCCACTTT. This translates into CASSPAVSSYNSPLHF. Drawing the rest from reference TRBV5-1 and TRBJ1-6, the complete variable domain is KAGVTQTPRYLIKTRGQQVTLSCSPISGHRSVSWYQQTPGQGLQFLFEYFSETQRNKGNFPGRFSGRQFSNSRSEMNVSTLELGDSALYLCASSPAVSSYNSPLHFGNGTRLTVT.

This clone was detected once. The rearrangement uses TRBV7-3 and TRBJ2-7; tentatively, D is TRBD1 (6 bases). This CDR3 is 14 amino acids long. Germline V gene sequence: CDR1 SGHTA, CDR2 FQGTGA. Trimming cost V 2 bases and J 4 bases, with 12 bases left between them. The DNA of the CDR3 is TGTGCCAGCAGCTTAGGTGGGGGCCCGTACGAGCAGTACTTC. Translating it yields CASSLGGGPYEQYF.

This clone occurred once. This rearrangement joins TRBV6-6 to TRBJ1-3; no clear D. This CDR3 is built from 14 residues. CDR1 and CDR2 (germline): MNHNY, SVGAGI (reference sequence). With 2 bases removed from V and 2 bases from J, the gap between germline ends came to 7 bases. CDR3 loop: CASSYTGTGNTIYF. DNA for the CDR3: TGTGCCAGCAGTTACACGGGGACTGGAAACACCATATATTTT.

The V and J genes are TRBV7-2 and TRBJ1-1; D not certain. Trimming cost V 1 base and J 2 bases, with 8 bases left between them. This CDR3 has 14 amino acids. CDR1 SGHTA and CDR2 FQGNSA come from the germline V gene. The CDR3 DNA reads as TGTGCCAGCAGCTTAGGAGCCGCCAACACTGAAGCTTTCTTT. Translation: CASSLGAANTEAFF.

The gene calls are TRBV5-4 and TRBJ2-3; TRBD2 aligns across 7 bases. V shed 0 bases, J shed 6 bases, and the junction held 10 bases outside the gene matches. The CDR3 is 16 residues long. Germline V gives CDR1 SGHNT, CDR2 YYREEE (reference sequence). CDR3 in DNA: TGTGCCAGCAGCTTGGGGGGAGGAGCGGGGCTTGATACGCAGTATTTT. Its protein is CASSLGGGAGLDTQYF. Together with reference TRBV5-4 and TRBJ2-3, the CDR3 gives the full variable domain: ETGVTQSPTHLIKTRGQQVTLRCSSQSGHNTVSWYQQALGQGPQFIFQYYREEENGRGNFPPRFSGLQFPNYSSELNVNALELDDSALYLCASSLGGGAGLDTQYFGPGTRLTVL.

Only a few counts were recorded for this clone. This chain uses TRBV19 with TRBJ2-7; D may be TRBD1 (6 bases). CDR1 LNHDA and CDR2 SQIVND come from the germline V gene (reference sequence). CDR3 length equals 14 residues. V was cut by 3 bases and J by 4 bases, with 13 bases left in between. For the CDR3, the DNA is TGTGCCAGTAGTATCAAGACTGGGACATACGAGCAGTACTTC. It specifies CASSIKTGTYEQYF.

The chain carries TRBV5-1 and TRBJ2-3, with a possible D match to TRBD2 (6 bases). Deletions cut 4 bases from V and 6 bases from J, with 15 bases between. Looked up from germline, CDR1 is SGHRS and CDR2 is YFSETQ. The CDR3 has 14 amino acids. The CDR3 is CASSPRLDGDTQYF. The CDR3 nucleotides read TGCGCCAGCAGCCCCCGACTAGATGGGGATACGCAGTATTTT.

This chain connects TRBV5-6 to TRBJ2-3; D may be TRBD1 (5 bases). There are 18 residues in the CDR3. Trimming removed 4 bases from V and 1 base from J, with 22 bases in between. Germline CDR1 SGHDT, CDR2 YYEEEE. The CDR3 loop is CASSVSRRVLEGTDTQYF. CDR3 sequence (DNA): TGTGCCAGCAGCGTCAGTCGCAGGGTCCTTGAAGGCACAGATACGCAGTATTTT.

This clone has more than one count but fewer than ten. DNA of the CDR3: TGTGCCAGCAGTGAAGCGGGGCAGGTTGGGACCCAGTACTTC. Protein product: CASSEAGQVGTQYF. The genes are TRBV6-1 and TRBJ2-5; possibly TRBD1 for D (5 bases). CDR3 length: 14 residues. Trimming pared 0 bases from V and 7 bases from J, leaving 12 bases between. Germline V gene data show CDR1 as MNHNS and CDR2 as SASEGT.